This T cell receptor beta chain was profiled in a study of shared clonotypes between healthy human individuals (dated by TCRdb to 2020 to 2021). About the full investigation: A few men and two women, aged 18 to 49 years, made up the cohort. Blood TCR repertoires of a handful of healthy adults were deeply sequenced to estimate repertoire size and the extent of clonotype sharing between individuals. Different laboratories and diverse techniques were used to prepare libraries and sequence TCR repertoires, to increase sequencing depth and limit assay-specific biases. Each donor's leukapheresis produced roughly between roughly 0.9 and 9 billion PBMCs.

TCR CDR3 regions were amplified from genomic DNA by multiplex PCR using the deep immunoSEQ assay. Genomic DNA extracted from each cell subset was distributed evenly over all wells of several immunoSEQ 96-well plates, and each plate served as one replicate. For unsorted PBMC, around 330 ng genomic DNA, equal to 30,000 or so T cell genomes, was loaded into each replicate PCR. Genomic DNA from unsorted PBMC was sequenced over ten immunoSEQ deep assay plates. Purified libraries were quantified with a Qubit 3.0 fluorometer, sized on a Bioanalyzer 2100, and re-quantified with the KAPA Library Quantification kit. Every immunoSEQ 96-well plate was sequenced on a separate single-read 150-cycle Illumina NextSeq 550 flow cell. The source study handled its data this way. Because the immunoSEQ output held only junctional sequences and lacked quality scores, the filtering could not match the filtering applied to full-length reads. To assign V/J genes and CDR3, sequences were annotated using PyIR, a Python wrapper for IgBLAST v1.9, with IMGT germline references. Reads were removed for weak V/J assignments (E-value above 1e-6), missing CDR3, stop codons, out-of-frame junctions, or ambiguous translated residues. V3J clonotypes were defined as sequences sharing the same inferred V gene, J gene, and CDR3 amino acid sequence. To compute the percentage overlap between repertoires, the number of shared unique clonotypes was divided by the size of the smaller repertoire. Richness of each repertoire was evaluated using RTK rarefaction, the Chao1 estimator, and Recon v2.1 estimates of unobserved clonotypes. Drawn from immuneACCESS, this table holds only the in-frame rearrangements with V and J called that TCRdb kept. Clones are partly lost; checked studies trace under half to an unresolved V gene and leave the rest unexplained. V, J and clone size were drawn from that table, and D and trimming were deduced from the DNA. In all, the sample holds about 480,000 clones, and around 74% of those were seen once. Clones ranked in the top ten supply 10% to 15% of the sample.

On the study overall, not on this receptor specifically: Sampling was restricted to blood, and TCR repertoires in tissue are likely to differ from TCR repertoires in blood. Pairwise subsampling indicated that sequencing depth was expected to affect the degree of clonotype sharing among donors. The genetic and exposure-history diversity represented was limited by the small number of donors.

Comment on this clone: Its antigen is still unknown. Qualities for individual bases were not recorded, and no much larger clone is one base off.

The CDR3 numbers 15 residues from cysteine through phenylalanine. Of all the DNA, just the CDR3 is kept, 45 bases in frame from base 1. The germline V end is reduced by 6 bases and the J end by 4 bases; junction bases left unmatched: 5. CDR1 and CDR2, per the germline V gene, are SNHLY and FYNNEI. Healthy HIV-negative adults with no recently reported acute infections or vaccinations were included as donors. Every donor was a Caucasian adult living in Nashville, Tennessee, USA. In the unsorted samples, tens of millions of PBMCs were counted, and genomic DNA was extracted using the QIAamp DNA Blood Mini kit. Blood was obtained by leukapheresis, after which PBMCs were separated by Ficoll-Histopaque density gradient centrifugation and cryopreserved in liquid nitrogen vapor phase.

The sequence came from a middle-aged woman in good health. Some clones in this sample may be carry-over from other donors' samples. The sample comprised PBMCs. The rearranged segments are TRBV2 and TRBJ1-5; 11 bases in the middle match TRBD1. Read as DNA, the sequence is TGTGCCAGCAGCGGGGACAGGGGGACGAATCAGCCCCAGCATTTT. Its coded protein is CASSGDRGTNQPQHF.